This T cell receptor beta chain was found in a study of OX40 agonist ivuxolimab in advanced cancers. TCRdb keeps only in-frame clones here, not all; method: immunoSEQ multiplex PCR. This sample has 50,000 to 75,000 clones, with just under 85% found just once. From germline, CDR1 is KGHSH and CDR2 LQKENI. Trimming cost V 2 bases and J 1 base; bases outside gene matches: 8. The CDR3 is 17 amino acids. The specimen was CD4+ or CD8+ T cells sorted from blood, collected in a trial of the OX40 agonist ivuxolimab. The TCR originated in an adult with an advanced solid tumor such as melanoma, head and neck, liver or kidney cancer. This chain joins TRBV18 and TRBJ1-1, with 9 bases identical to TRBD1. The CDR3 sequence is CASSPTGTGSANTEAFF. The CDR3 DNA reads as TGTGCCAGCTCACCAACTGGGACAGGGTCGGCGAACACTGAAGCTTTCTTT.